Shown below are 25 T cell receptor beta chains from a single sample sequenced in a study of blood T cell repertoires in COVID-19. Sequencing used immunoSEQ multiplex PCR; TCRdb keeps in-frame clones, though not all of them. This table holds 250,000 to 300,000 clones, 88% found once. The source material was peripheral blood. The origin of the receptors is a middle-aged woman who had recovered from COVID-19.

The chain links TRBV10-2 to TRBJ2-2; TRBD2 is a possible D gene (7 bases). Germline CDR1 WSHSY, CDR2 SAAADI. The V end lost 2 bases, the J end lost 6 bases, and 10 bases lay between the germline ends. The length of the CDR3 is 14 residues. CDR3 loop: CASSERGGAGELFF. In DNA form, the CDR3 reads TGCGCCAGCAGTGAGAGGGGGGGAGCCGGGGAGCTGTTTTTT.

About this clone itself: Relative to the germline gene, one junction end is altered; a read error may explain this. The chain couples TRBV28 to TRBJ2-7; 9 bases are shared with TRBD2. CDR1 MDHEN and CDR2 SYDVKM come from the germline V gene. The CDR3 is 11 amino acids. DNA for the CDR3: TGCGCCGGCGGGGGGGTCTACGAGCAGTACTTC. Protein sequence: CAGGGVYEQYF.

In this sample, this clone turned up once. A read error may produce the germline difference seen at one junction end. The sample carries other DNA sequences with the same CDR3. The rearrangement joins TRBV12-3 or TRBV12-4 to TRBJ1-2, with D hard to call. This CDR3 spans 12 amino acids. CDR3 DNA sequence: TGCGCCAGCAGTTCCCCACCCAGTGGCTACACCTTC. It is translated as CASSSPPSGYTF.

The genes are TRBV7-2 and TRBJ2-2, with D unresolved. The germline V and J ends were trimmed by 0 bases and 2 bases, with 4 bases remaining between them. In germline, CDR1 is SGHTA, CDR2 FQGNSA. This CDR3 contains 14 residues. The CDR3 protein is CASSLALNTGELFF. The CDR3 DNA sequence: TGTGCCAGCAGCTTAGCCCTCAACACCGGGGAGCTGTTTTTT.

This chain joins TRBV7-9 and TRBJ2-7; a weak D match, TRBD1 (5 bases). Germline CDR1 and CDR2: SEHNR and FQNEAQ (reference sequence). The ends were cut back, 5 bases at V and 5 bases at J, with 10 bases in the middle. This CDR3 region has 12 residues. CDR3 nucleotides: TGTGCCAGCAGCCCAAGCAGGGACGAGCAGTACTTC. It codes for CASSPSRDEQYF. The full variable domain, its missing parts supplied by reference TRBV7-9 and TRBJ2-7, is DTGVSQNPRHKITKRGQNVTFRCDPISEHNRLYWYRQTLGQGPEFLTYFQNEAQLEKSRLLSDRFSAERPKGSFSTLEIQRTEQGDSAMYLCASSPSRDEQYFGPGTRLTVT.

The sample holds one count of this clone. The gene calls are TRBV11-2 and TRBJ2-5, with 9 bases matching TRBD2. CDR1 is SGHAT and CDR2 is FQNNGV in the germline V gene. Trimming at V came to 5 bases and at J to 1 base, leaving 8 bases not matched to a gene. This CDR3 has 16 residues. CDR3 sequence: CASSPRTSARQETQYF. The CDR3 nucleotides are TGTGCCAGCAGCCCCCGGACTAGCGCGCGCCAAGAGACCCAGTACTTC.

The chain combines TRBV6-5 with TRBJ2-1, with 8 positions matching TRBD2. The J segment lost 4 bases and the V segment lost 8 bases, leaving 4 bases of the junction unmatched. The CDR3 runs to 13 residues. Germline V gene data show CDR1 as MNHEY and CDR2 as SVGAGI. The CDR3 sequence is CASGREEYNEQFF. In DNA form, the CDR3 reads TGTGCCAGCGGGCGGGAGGAGTACAATGAGCAGTTCTTC.

The J gene is TRBJ2-1, the V gene TRBV5-1; 7 bases line up with TRBD2. The CDR3 spans 15 residues. J was trimmed by 9 bases and V by 3 bases; bases with no gene match: 12. Germline CDR1 and CDR2: SGHRS and YFSETQ. CDR3 DNA: TGCGCCAGCAGCTCAAGACTAGCAGCGGGCAGTGAGCAGTTCTTC. Protein sequence: CASSSRLAAGSEQFF.

This clone was found a few times. The J gene is TRBJ1-2, the V gene TRBV7-2; D gene ambiguous. The CDR3 covers 11 residues. V lost 5 bases to trimming and J lost 5 bases, with 6 bases between them. The germline V gene encodes CDR1 SGHTA and CDR2 FQGNSA. CDR3 residues: CASSPGYGYTF. CDR3 coding DNA: TGTGCCAGCAGCCCGGGGTATGGCTACACCTTC.

This clone has only a few counts. V gene TRBV4-1 combines with J gene TRBJ1-2; D may be TRBD1 (5 bases). Germline lookup yields CDR1 MGHRA and CDR2 YSYEKL. V was cut by 1 base and J by 4 bases, with 10 bases left in between. The CDR3 contains 14 residues. In DNA form, the CDR3 reads TGCGCCAGCAGCCAAGGCCCCGGGGGCTATGGCTACACCTTC. It translates to CASSQGPGGYGYTF.

The rearrangement links TRBV2 to TRBJ2-6, with no clear D. With 3 bases removed from V and 0 bases from J, the gap between germline ends came to 12 bases. CDR3 length: 17 residues. In germline, CDR1 is SNHLY, CDR2 FYNNEI. CDR3: CASSDWVRPSGANVLTF. CDR3 bases: TGTGCCAGCAGTGATTGGGTCAGGCCCTCTGGGGCCAACGTCCTGACTTTC.

CDR3 in DNA: TGCGCCAGCAGCCAAGGAGGAGGGGAGGTCGGGGAGCTGTTTTTT. Translated: CASSQGGGEVGELFF. This chain connects TRBV4-1 to TRBJ2-2; D perhaps matches TRBD2 (6 bases). The length of the CDR3 is 15 residues. The V end was cut by 1 base, the J end by 7 bases, with 13 bases between. Germline CDR1 reads MGHRA; CDR2 reads YSYEKL.

The CDR3 here is CASSQGRLPSQETQYF. The CDR3 bases are TGCGCCAGCAGCCAGGGTCGACTCCCTTCTCAAGAGACCCAGTACTTC. The J gene is TRBJ2-5, the V gene TRBV4-3, with unresolved D. The CDR3 is 16 residues long. With 3 bases removed from V and 2 bases from J, the gap between germline ends came to 16 bases. Germline V CDR1 and CDR2: LGHNA, YSLEER.

The chain carries TRBV6-5 and TRBJ1-1; tentative D call: TRBD1 (5 bases). Trimming left V 7 bases short and J 4 bases short, with 13 bases between. The V gene's germline CDR1 is MNHEY and CDR2 SVGAGI. The CDR3 covers 13 residues. The CDR3: CASTRGAGTEAFF. In DNA form, the CDR3 reads TGTGCCAGCACAAGGGGCGCCGGCACTGAAGCTTTCTTT.

The chain carries TRBV5-6 and TRBJ1-1; D is perhaps TRBD1 (6 bases). This CDR3 has 14 amino acids. Trimming removed 0 bases from V and 2 bases from J, with 8 bases in between. Per germline, CDR1 SGHDT and CDR2 YYEEEE. The CDR3 is CASSLEQGNTEAFF. The CDR3, as DNA: TGTGCCAGCAGCTTGGAACAGGGCAACACTGAAGCTTTCTTT.

This chain links TRBV15 with TRBJ1-2; possible D gene TRBD1, 6 bases. The length of the CDR3 is 14 residues. Germline CDR1 is LNHNV and CDR2 is YYDKDF (reference sequence). V was trimmed by 1 base and J by 4 bases, leaving 10 bases between them. In DNA, the CDR3 is TGTGCCACCAGCAGAGGTCGGACAGTCTATGGCTACACCTTC. This encodes CATSRGRTVYGYTF.

The chain recombines TRBV28 with TRBJ2-5; D is possibly TRBD2 (5 bases). V was clipped by 6 bases and J by 9 bases, with 17 bases between them. Germline CDR1 reads MDHEN; CDR2 reads SYDVKM. This CDR3 is 13 amino acids long. The CDR3: CASRNPGPGAQYF. The CDR3 DNA is TGTGCCAGCAGAAACCCGGGCCCCGGGGCCCAGTACTTC.

This CDR3 is CASSIPTGVAGELFF. DNA of the CDR3: TGTGCCAGCAGCATCCCGACAGGGGTGGCGGGGGAGCTGTTTTTT. The chain has TRBV7-9 and TRBJ2-2; 8 nucleotides agree with TRBD1. The CDR3 contains 15 residues. CDR1 is SEHNR and CDR2 is FQNEAQ in the germline V gene (reference sequence). Germline trimming cut 5 bases from V and 8 bases from J; bases unmatched to any gene: 10.

V gene TRBV7-2 combines with J gene TRBJ2-3; no reliable D call. This CDR3 comprises 12 residues. V was cut by 10 bases and J by 0 bases, with 8 bases left in between. The V gene's germline CDR1 is SGHTA and CDR2 FQGNSA. The CDR3 loop reads CATTESTDTQYF. The CDR3 DNA sequence: TGTGCCACAACAGAAAGCACAGATACGCAGTATTTT.

Worth noting for this clone: This same CDR3 is encoded by further DNA sequences in the sample. V usage is TRBV6-5 and J usage is TRBJ1-1; a weak D match, TRBD1 (5 bases). CDR1 is MNHEY, CDR2 SVGAGI, per germline. Trimming shortened V by 2 bases and J by 5 bases, and 9 bases separated the two germline ends. This CDR3 is built from 13 residues. CDR3 region: CASSYGGGTEAFF. The CDR3 DNA is TGTGCCAGCAGTTACGGGGGGGGGACTGAAGCTTTCTTT.

V usage is TRBV6-6 and J usage is TRBJ1-1, with 8 positions matching TRBD1. The V segment lost 6 bases and the J segment 3 bases; nucleotides outside the gene matches: 3. Germline-derived CDR1 and CDR2 are MNHNY and SVGAGI (reference sequence). This CDR3 spans 13 amino acids. DNA for the CDR3: TGTGCCAGCAGCGGACAGGGCCACACTGAAGCTTTCTTT. The encoded protein is CASSGQGHTEAFF.

The chain has TRBV15 and TRBJ2-3, with a tentative D call TRBD1 (6 bases). The CDR3 is made up of 17 amino acids. The germline V gene encodes CDR1 LNHNV and CDR2 YYDKDF (reference sequence). Trimming removed 1 base from V and 0 bases from J, with 14 bases in between. DNA of the CDR3: TGTGCCACCAGCAGAGGACACCGGGACATTAGCACAGATACGCAGTATTTT. This encodes CATSRGHRDISTDTQYF.

This clone has just one count. The chain carries TRBV6-5 and TRBJ2-1, with TRBD1 matching over 8 bases. Unmatched junction bases numbered 4, after V lost 6 bases and J lost 0 bases. Germline V lookup: CDR1 MNHEY, CDR2 SVGAGI. This CDR3 is 15 amino acids long. DNA of the CDR3: TGTGCCAGCAGCAGGACAGGGACCTCCTACAATGAGCAGTTCTTC. Its protein is CASSRTGTSYNEQFF.

This rearrangement joins TRBV5-3 to TRBJ2-2; 10 nucleotides match TRBD2. Being an ORF, TRBV5-3 has a function that is uncertain. CDR3 size: 18 residues. Germline trimming cut 0 bases from V and 7 bases from J; bases unmatched to any gene: 12. CDR3: CARSLGRASGRVSGELFF. CDR3 sequence (DNA): TGTGCCAGAAGCTTGGGGCGGGCTAGCGGGAGAGTTAGCGGGGAGCTGTTTTTT.

In the case of this clone: Other DNA sequences within the sample encode an identical CDR3. The chain couples TRBV4-3 to TRBJ1-5; TRBD1 is a possible D gene (5 bases). V was trimmed by 0 bases and J by 3 bases, leaving 9 bases between them. The germline gives CDR1 LGHNA, CDR2 YSLEER. The CDR3 extends over 15 amino acids. Here the CDR3 reads CASSQDGAANQPQHF. The CDR3 nucleotides are TGCGCCAGCAGCCAAGATGGGGCAGCCAATCAGCCCCAGCATTTT.